This T cell receptor (beta chain) originates from a study of shared clonotypes between healthy human individuals (dated by TCRdb to about 2020). About the full investigation: The cohort comprised a couple of women and a few men aged 18 to 49 years. Per donor, three plates each were used for CD4 naive and CD4 memory, two for CD8 naive, and one for CD8 memory. To estimate repertoire size and how much clonotype sharing occurs between individuals, the study deeply sequenced the blood TCR repertoires of several healthy adults. Different laboratories and diverse techniques were used to prepare libraries and sequence TCR repertoires, to increase sequencing depth and limit assay-specific biases. Leukapheresis yielded between about 0.8 and 9.5 billion PBMCs per donor. The paper as a whole reports these results and caveats: Sampling was restricted to blood, and TCR repertoires in tissues likely differ from the TCR repertoires found in blood. Clonotypes shared by all four sorted-subset donors showed higher generation probabilities than non-shared clonotypes. Because the study included only a small number of donors, the genetic and exposure-history diversity represented was limited. Across a handful of donors, approximately 5% of naive CD4, over 3% of naive CD8, around 2.5% of memory CD4, and over 0.35% of memory CD8 clonotypes were shared. Pairwise subsampling indicated that sequencing depth was expected to affect the degree of clonotype sharing among donors. Rarefaction of sorted-subset datasets indicated incomplete sequencing despite the large sequencing depth. Naive subsets generally had larger estimated clonotype richness than memory subsets.

From the cysteine up to the phenylalanine, the CDR3 has a length of 14 residues. CDR3 DNA only is kept here, 42 bases in frame from base 1. For CDR1 and CDR2, the germline V gene (reference sequence) lists SGHNT and YYREEE. Trimming takes 0 bases from V and 4 bases from J, and the germline ends sit 10 bases apart. Using the deep immunoSEQ assay, TCR CDR3 regions were amplified from genomic DNA by multiplex PCR. Extracted genomic DNA from each cell subset was distributed evenly across all wells of several immunoSEQ 96-well plates, and each plate was treated as a replicate. For sorted subsets, each replicate PCR was loaded with about 200 ng genomic DNA, equivalent to approximately 33,000 T cell genomes. The purified libraries were quantified using a Qubit 3.0 fluorometer, sized with a Bioanalyzer 2100, and then quantified again using the KAPA Library Quantification kit. Every immunoSEQ 96-well plate was sequenced on a dedicated single-read 150-cycle Illumina NextSeq 550 flow cell. From the authors' description of their analysis: Because only junctional sequences without quality scores were contained in the immunoSEQ output, filtering matching that applied to full-length reads could not be performed. Sequences were annotated with PyIR, a Python wrapper for IgBLAST v1.9, using IMGT germline references to assign V/J genes and CDR3. Reads were filtered out if the reads had weak V/J assignments (E-value above 1e-6), no CDR3, stop codons, out-of-frame junctions, or ambiguous translated residues. V3J clonotypes were defined as sequences sharing the same inferred V gene, J gene, and CDR3 amino acid sequence. Percentage overlap between repertoires was computed as shared unique clonotypes divided by the size of the smaller repertoire. Repertoire richness was assessed with RTK rarefaction, the Chao1 estimator, and Recon v2.1 estimates of unobserved clonotypes. Generation probabilities were computed with OLGA for all TCRbeta clonotypes obtained by the gDNA method from several donors. Imported from immuneACCESS, the table was reduced by TCRdb to in-frame sequences with V and J called. These copies leave out some clones; in studies compared against another copy, an unresolved V gene accounts for under half, and the cause of the remainder is not known. Clone size and the V and J calls come from that table; the DNA yielded D and trimming. Across this sample there are over a million clones, with 97% to 99% seen only once. 0.36% of the sample belongs to the ten largest clones.

Healthy HIV-negative adults with no recently reported acute infections or vaccinations were included as donors. All donors were Caucasian adults living in Nashville, Tennessee, USA. CD4+ T cells were enriched through magnetic negative selection, after which naive cells were positively selected on CD45RA and the remaining negative fraction served as the memory subset. Blood was obtained by leukapheresis, after which PBMCs were separated by Ficoll-Histopaque density gradient centrifugation and cryopreserved in liquid nitrogen vapor phase. Analytical flow cytometry was used to check the purity and quantity of every magnetically sorted T cell population. Each sorted fraction had its genomic DNA isolated and then quantified by UV absorbance on a Nanodrop 2000c. A note on this clone: Its antigen specificity is not known. No qualities accompany the bases; no much larger clone lies one base away.

The receptor's source is a man aged 25 to 40 in good health. Specimen: naive CD4+ T cells sorted from blood. The cell subset or site label of this sample denotes: CD45RA+ positively selected. This chain joins TRBV5-4 to TRBJ1-1; TRBD1 might be the D gene, on 5 matching bases. The CDR3 protein sequence reads: CASSLAGTPTEAFF. The DNA is as follows: TGTGCCAGCAGCTTGGCAGGGACCCCCACTGAAGCTTTCTTT.